These 6 T cell receptor beta chains came from one sample sequenced in a study of T cell changes during pregnancy in multiple sclerosis. This table comes from immunoSEQ multiplex PCR, and its TCRdb copy is limited to in-frame clones, with some not included. Altogether 18,000 or so clones are present, 88% being singletons, with the ten largest covering 1.3%. Specimen: CD4+ T cells from peripheral blood mononuclear cells, collected in the first trimester of pregnancy. The receptors originated from a female donor in good health, enrolled as a control in a pregnancy study.

This chain links TRBV30 with TRBJ1-2; no definite D call. The CDR3 has 11 residues. Trimming took off 6 bases at V and 8 bases at J, with 13 bases between the two ends. Germline loops: CDR1 GTSNPN, CDR2 SVGIG (reference sequence). The CDR3 coding sequence is TGTGCCTGCGAGAAGAGGAGGGGCTACACCTTC. This translates into CACEKRRGYTF.

The CDR3 reads CSVEVRKGLVVVTDTQYF. CDR3 bases: TGCAGCGTTGAAGTTAGGAAGGGACTAGTAGTGGTCACAGATACGCAGTATTTT. V gene TRBV29-1 combines with J gene TRBJ2-3; 8 positions match TRBD2. J was trimmed by 2 bases and V by 1 base; bases with no gene match: 14. The CDR3 consists of 18 residues. Germline V gene data show CDR1 as SQVTM and CDR2 as ANQGSEA.

This clone was counted a few times. This sequence joins TRBV30 and TRBJ1-1; D is unresolved. The CDR3 is made up of 12 amino acids. Germline lookup yields CDR1 GTSNPN and CDR2 SVGIG (reference sequence). The germline V and J ends were trimmed by 3 bases and 1 base, with 6 bases remaining between them. In nucleotides, the CDR3 is TGTGCCTGGAGCAGATCGAACACTGAAGCTTTCTTT. Translated, it gives CAWSRSNTEAFF.

The chain links TRBV19 to TRBJ2-2; 8 positions match TRBD2. With 4 bases clipped from V and 2 bases from J, the junction kept 9 bases outside the gene matches. This CDR3 contains 17 residues. Germline CDR1 LNHDA, CDR2 SQIVND (reference sequence). CDR3 loop: CASSTAQLAGNTGELFF. In DNA form, the CDR3 reads TGTGCCAGTAGTACCGCCCAGCTAGCGGGCAACACCGGGGAGCTGTTTTTT. Drawing the rest from reference TRBV19 and TRBJ2-2, the complete variable domain is DGGITQSPKYLFRKEGQNVTLSCEQNLNHDAMYWYRQDPGQGLRLIYYSQIVNDFQKGDIAEGYSVSREKKESFPLTVTSAQKNPTAFYLCASSTAQLAGNTGELFFGEGSRLTVL.

This clone has only one observation. The V and J genes are TRBV6-5 and TRBJ2-7, with 8 bases aligning to TRBD2. The junction had 6 bases not matched to a gene; V was cut back by 6 bases and J by 2 bases. From germline, CDR1 is MNHEY and CDR2 SVGAGI. This CDR3 comprises 14 residues. DNA for the CDR3: TGTGCCAGCAGCCAACGGGAGGGTGCCTACGAGCAGTACTTC. It translates to CASSQREGAYEQYF.

The chain has TRBV6-1 and TRBJ1-4; 9 nucleotides line up with TRBD1. The V gene's germline CDR1 is MNHNS and CDR2 SASEGT. V trimming: 6 bases; J trimming: 6 bases; junction bases outside the gene matches: 5. The CDR3 consists of 14 residues. CDR3 sequence reads: CASRDRGLDEKLFF. DNA of the CDR3: TGTGCCAGCAGGGACAGGGGATTGGATGAAAAACTGTTTTTT.